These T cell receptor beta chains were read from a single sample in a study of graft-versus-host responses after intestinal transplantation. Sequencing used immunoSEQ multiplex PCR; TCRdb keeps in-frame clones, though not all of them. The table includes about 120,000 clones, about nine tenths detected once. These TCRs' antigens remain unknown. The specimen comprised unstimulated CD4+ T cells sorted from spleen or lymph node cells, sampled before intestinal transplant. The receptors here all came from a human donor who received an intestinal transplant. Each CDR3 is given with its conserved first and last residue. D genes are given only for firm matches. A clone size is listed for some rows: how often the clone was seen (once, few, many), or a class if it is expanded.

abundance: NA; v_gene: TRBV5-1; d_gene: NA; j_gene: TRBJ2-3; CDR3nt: TGCGCCAGCAGCTTGGGACGGGGAGTCGCGGCAGATACGCAGTATTTT; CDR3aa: CASSLGRGVAADTQYF
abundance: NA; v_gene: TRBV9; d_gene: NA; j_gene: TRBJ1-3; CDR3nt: TGTGCCAGCAGCGTAGCTGGGCCGGGAAACACCATATATTTT; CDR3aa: CASSVAGPGNTIYF
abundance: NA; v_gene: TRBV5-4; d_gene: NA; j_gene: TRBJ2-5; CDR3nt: TGTGCCAGCAGCCGCCCCGGGACTAGGGGGCTAGAGACCCAGTACTTC; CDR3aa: CASSRPGTRGLETQYF
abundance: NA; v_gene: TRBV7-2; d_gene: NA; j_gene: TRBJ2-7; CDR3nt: TGTGCCAGCAGCTTTAGGCAGGGAAACCCCTACGAGCAGTACTTC; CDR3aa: CASSFRQGNPYEQYF
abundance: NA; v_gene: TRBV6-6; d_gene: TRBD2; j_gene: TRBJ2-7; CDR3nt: TGTGCCAGCAGCAATCTAGCGGGGGGGCCGGGCGAGCAGTACTTC; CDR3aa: CASSNLAGGPGEQYF
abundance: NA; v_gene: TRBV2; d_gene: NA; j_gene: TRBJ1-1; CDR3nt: TGTGCCAGCAGTCTGACAGGTAGAGACACTGAAGCTTTCTTT; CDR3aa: CASSLTGRDTEAFF
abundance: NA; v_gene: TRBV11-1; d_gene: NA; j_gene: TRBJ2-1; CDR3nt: TGTGCCAGCAGCTTAGTTTGGTCTCCCGGGGGTGAGCAGTTCTTC; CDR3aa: CASSLVWSPGGEQFF
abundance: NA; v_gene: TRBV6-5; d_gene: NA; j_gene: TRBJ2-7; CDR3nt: TGTGCCAGCAGTTACCAGGGTCCCTACGAGCAGTACTTC; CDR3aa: CASSYQGPYEQYF
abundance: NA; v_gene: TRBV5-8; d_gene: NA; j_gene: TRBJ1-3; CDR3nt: TGTGCCAGCAGCTTGGGGGGGCTTGGAAACACCATATATTTT; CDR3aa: CASSLGGLGNTIYF
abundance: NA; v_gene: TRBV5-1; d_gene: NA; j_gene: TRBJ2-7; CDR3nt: TGCGCCAGCAGCCCTTCGGGACACCCCTACGAGCAGTACTTC; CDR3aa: CASSPSGHPYEQYF
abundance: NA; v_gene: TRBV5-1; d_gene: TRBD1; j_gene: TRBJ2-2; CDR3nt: TGCGCCAGCAGCACGGACAGGGGGCGAACCGGGGAGCTGTTTTTT; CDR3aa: CASSTDRGRTGELFF
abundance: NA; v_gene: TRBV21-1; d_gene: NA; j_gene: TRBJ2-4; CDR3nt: TGTGCCAGGGGGGAGAGGGGACTAGCGGGTTTCCTAGCCAAAAACATTCAGTACTTC; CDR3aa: CARGERGLAGFLAKNIQYF
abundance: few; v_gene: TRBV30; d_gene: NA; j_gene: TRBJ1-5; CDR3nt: TGTGCCTGGAGTGTACATGAGGGAGGGTTGGGCAATCAGCCCCAGCATTTT; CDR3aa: CAWSVHEGGLGNQPQHF
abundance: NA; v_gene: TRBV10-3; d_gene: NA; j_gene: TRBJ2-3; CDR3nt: TGTGCCATCAGTGAGACGGACAGTGGGCAGTATTTT; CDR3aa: CAISETDSGQYF
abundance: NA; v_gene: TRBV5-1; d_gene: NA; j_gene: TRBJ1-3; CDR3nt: TGCGCCAGCAGCGAGGTTGGAAACGCCATATATTTT; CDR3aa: CASSEVGNAIYF
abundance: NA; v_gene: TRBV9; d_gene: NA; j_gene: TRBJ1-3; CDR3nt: TGCGCCAGCAGCGTATCAAGGGGCTCTGGAAACACCATATATTTT; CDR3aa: CASSVSRGSGNTIYF